This TCR beta chain derives from a study of blood T cell repertoires in COVID-19. Only in-frame clones appear in the TCRdb table, and some are missing; sequencing was by immunoSEQ multiplex PCR. Of around 200,000 clones in the sample, around 83% were seen once. The germline V gene has CDR1 SQVTM and CDR2 ANQGSEA. The CDR3 length is 14 residues. Trimming cost V 5 bases and J 5 bases, with 15 bases left between them. The rearrangement links TRBV29-1 to TRBJ2-2, with D perhaps TRBD2 (5 bases). This sequence originates from a woman of 80 years or more in a cohort sampled during active or convalescent COVID-19. Material for sequencing was peripheral blood. The CDR3 sequence: CSVSRGLGTGELFF. The DNA of the CDR3 is TGCAGCGTTTCACGTGGACTTGGAACCGGGGAGCTGTTTTTT.